This TCR beta chain was sequenced in a study of blood T cell repertoires in COVID-19. For the study at large: COVID-19 samples, acute and convalescent, were from the United States, Italy and Spain. Sources were T cells, B-cell-depleted T cells, or PBMCs; the material itself was cDNA or gDNA.

Study processing details: The assay estimated nucleated cells by amplifying reference gene primers. The protocol was immunoSEQ multiplex PCR, while the TCRdb copy is restricted to in-frame clones and leaves out a portion. The V and J calls and clone size were taken over from that table, and D and trimming were inferred from the DNA. Seen here are more than 80,000 clones, around 80% observed once, and the top ten hold around 7.2%. The junction had 6 bases not matched to a gene; V was cut back by 3 bases and J by 4 bases. Looked up from germline, CDR1 is LGHDT and CDR2 is YNNKEL (reference sequence). This CDR3 has 15 residues.

This clonotype was sampled from a man in his fifties with active or convalescent COVID-19. The sequencing sample was made of peripheral blood. V usage is TRBV3-1 (or the pseudogene TRBV3-2) and J usage is TRBJ2-5; 9 nucleotides line up with TRBD1. CDR3 sequence reads: CASSQSRQGVETQYF. The CDR3 DNA is TGTGCCAGCAGCCAGTCCAGACAGGGGGTAGAGACCCAGTACTTC.